This TCR beta chain stems from a study of blood T cell repertoires in COVID-19. The wider study: COVID-19 samples from acute and convalescent phases originated in the United States, Italy and Spain. In each case, the material was cDNA or gDNA derived from T cells, B-cell-depleted T cells, or PBMCs.

This clone has just one count. In germline, CDR1 is LNHDA, CDR2 SQIVND (reference sequence). This CDR3 has 14 amino acids. The V end lost 3 bases, the J end lost 7 bases, and 15 bases lay between the germline ends. Original methodology: Amplified reference gene primers provided the basis for estimating nucleated cell counts. Using immunoSEQ multiplex PCR, the repertoire was profiled, and TCRdb retains in-frame clones only, with some absent. That table furnishes V, J and clone size, whereas the DNA furnished D and trimming. The sample yields 120,000 or so clones, 85% seen once. The chain has TRBV19 and TRBJ1-2; D not resolved. This sequence originates from a man of 80 years or more with active or convalescent COVID-19. Sequencing was carried out using peripheral blood. This CDR3 reads CASSIANFGGGYTF. The DNA of the CDR3 is TGTGCCAGTAGTATCGCGAACTTTGGTGGTGGCTACACCTTC.